Following are 14 T cell receptor beta chains from one sample sequenced in a study of T cell repertoires in cytomegalovirus infection. These receptors' targets are unknown. Each CDR3 protein gets one entry after TCRdb re-called the reads with MiXCR. The sample comprises about 89,000 distinct CDR3 sequences, about 29% of which are singletons, and about 65% rests with the top ten. The sample in question was CD8+ T cells from cultured PBMCs, obtained from culture after CMV antigen stimulation. The receptors derive from a human donor in good health (CMV status not recorded). Some clones in this sample may be carry-over from other donors' samples.

The V call is TRBV19, the J call TRBJ1-1; D is undetermined. V was trimmed by 5 bases and J by 7 bases, leaving 20 bases between them. This CDR3 comprises 15 residues. Looked up from germline, CDR1 is LNHDA and CDR2 is SQIVND (reference sequence). The CDR3 spells CASSPLAGTSGEAFF. Written as DNA, the CDR3 is TGTGCCAGTAGTCCCCTCGCAGGAACGTCCGGTGAAGCTTTCTTT.

The chain joins TRBV6-2 or TRBV6-3 to TRBJ2-1; possibly TRBD1 or TRBD2 for D (5 bases each). The ends were cut back, 2 bases at V and 0 bases at J, with 17 bases in the middle. The CDR3 runs to 18 residues. CDR1 MNHEY and CDR2 SVGEGT come from the germline V gene. CDR3 protein: CASSYGTAKISSYNEQFF. DNA of the CDR3: TGTGCCAGCAGTTACGGGACGGCTAAGATTAGCTCCTACAATGAGCAGTTCTTC.

This sequence joins TRBV2 and TRBJ1-2, with D uncertain. The CDR3 is 12 residues long. The V gene's germline CDR1 is SNHLY and CDR2 FYNNEI. V lost 3 bases and J 7 bases, leaving 9 bases between the germline ends. The CDR3 sequence is CASSEYDAGYTF. The CDR3 DNA reads as TGTGCCAGCAGTGAGTATGACGCTGGCTACACCTTC.

The sample holds a few counts of this clonotype. The genes are TRBV20-1 and TRBJ2-7, with a tentative D call TRBD1 (5 bases). CDR1 is DFQATT, CDR2 SNEGSKA, per germline (reference sequence). Deletions cut 5 bases from V and 6 bases from J, with 8 bases between. The CDR3 consists of 10 residues. DNA of the CDR3: TGCAGTGCTGTCAGGGCCGAGCAGTACTTC. Translated, it gives CSAVRAEQYF.

The sample holds a few counts of this clonotype. J is TRBJ2-1 and V is TRBV9, with 10 bases lining up with TRBD2. The CDR3 is 15 residues long. With 3 bases clipped from V and 9 bases from J, the junction kept 9 bases outside the gene matches. Germline V lookup: CDR1 SGDLS, CDR2 YYNGEE. The CDR3 reads CASSDGAGGLVEQFF. In DNA, the CDR3 is TGTGCCAGCAGCGATGGAGCGGGGGGGCTGGTTGAGCAGTTCTTC.

This clonotype showed up many times. The chain employs TRBV4-2 and TRBJ1-1; D uncertain. The CDR3 spans 14 residues. CDR1 is LGHNA, CDR2 YNFKEQ, per germline. V lost 0 bases, J lost 4 bases, and 9 bases lay in between. The DNA of the CDR3 is TGTGCCAGCAGCCAAGATTTAAGTGCCACTGAAGCTTTCTTT. Amino acid sequence: CASSQDLSATEAFF.

This clonotype was seen only a few times. The V gene is TRBV4-1, the J gene TRBJ2-2; no reliable D call. This CDR3 has 19 amino acids. CDR1 and CDR2 (germline): MGHRA, YSYEKL. The V and J ends lost 4 bases and 1 base respectively, with 22 bases between them. The CDR3: CASSPISGLGRWNTGELFF. In DNA, the CDR3 is TGCGCCAGCAGCCCCATATCGGGCCTCGGACGGTGGAACACCGGGGAGCTGTTTTTT.

The chain is built from TRBV6-2 or TRBV6-3 and TRBJ1-5; D perhaps matches TRBD1 (5 bases). Between the trimmed V and J ends, which lost 4 bases and 7 bases, there was a span of 14 bases. The CDR3 has 14 residues. Germline V gene sequence: CDR1 MNHEY, CDR2 SVGEGT. In DNA form, the CDR3 reads TGTGCCAGCAGTTTTGGGGGTGTCGGACAGCCCCAGCATTTT. As protein: CASSFGGVGQPQHF.

CDR3: CASSQFTGEPYEQYF. The DNA for the CDR3 is TGCGCCAGCAGCCAATTCACAGGGGAGCCCTACGAGCAGTACTTC. V is TRBV4-1 and J is TRBJ2-7; TRBD1 agrees at 7 bases. This CDR3 has 15 residues. Germline V gene sequence: CDR1 MGHRA, CDR2 YSYEKL. J lost 2 bases, V lost 2 bases, and 6 bases had no gene match.

This clonotype was seen many times. V gene TRBV7-2 combines with J gene TRBJ2-1; D possibly corresponds to TRBD1 (5 bases). CDR1 and CDR2 from the germline V gene are SGHTA and FQGNSA. The V end lost 0 bases, the J end lost 2 bases, and 5 bases lay between the germline ends. The CDR3 contains 14 residues. The CDR3 protein is CASSLAQAYNEQFF. The CDR3 bases are TGTGCCAGCAGCTTAGCACAGGCCTACAATGAGCAGTTCTTC.

A few counts support this clonotype. This chain joins TRBV19 and TRBJ2-1; no clear D. The CDR3 totals 15 residues. Looked up from germline, CDR1 is LNHDA and CDR2 is SQIVND (reference sequence). V lost 2 bases, J lost 0 bases, and 8 bases lay in between. The CDR3 nucleotides are TGTGCCAGTAGTATAACGGGCGACTCCTACAATGAGCAGTTCTTC. As protein: CASSITGDSYNEQFF.

The chain combines TRBV7-9 with TRBJ1-2, with D maybe TRBD1 (5 bases). Germline V CDR1 and CDR2: SEHNR, FQNEAQ (reference sequence). V gave up 4 bases and J gave up 2 bases, with 14 bases separating them. The CDR3 is made up of 15 amino acids. The CDR3 nucleotides read TGTGCCAGCAGCTATTCCCAGGGAACCAACTATGGCTACACCTTC. Amino acid sequence: CASSYSQGTNYGYTF. The full variable domain, in which reference TRBV7-9 and TRBJ1-2 provide the parts outside the CDR3, is DTGVSQNPRHKITKRGQNVTFRCDPISEHNRLYWYRQTLGQGPEFLTYFQNEAQLEKSRLLSDRFSAERPKGSFSTLEIQRTEQGDSAMYLCASSYSQGTNYGYTFGSGTRLTVV.

The chain has TRBV6-1 and TRBJ1-2, with D unclear. Per germline, CDR1 MNHNS and CDR2 SASEGT. Trimming cost V 4 bases and J 1 base, with 10 bases left between them. The CDR3 loop spans 14 amino acids. CDR3 DNA sequence: TGTGCCAGCAGTGCGTTAGGGATTAACTATGGCTACACCTTC. This sequence encodes CASSALGINYGYTF.

Only a few counts were recorded for this clonotype. The CDR3 loop reads CASSLGVAATYEQYF. CDR3 DNA sequence: TGTGCCAGCAGCTTAGGAGTAGCAGCCACCTACGAGCAGTACTTC. V is TRBV7-2 and J is TRBJ2-7, with no clear D. The CDR3 is 15 residues long. Trimming took 1 base from V and 2 from J, leaving 12 bases between them. Germline CDR1 SGHTA, CDR2 FQGNSA.